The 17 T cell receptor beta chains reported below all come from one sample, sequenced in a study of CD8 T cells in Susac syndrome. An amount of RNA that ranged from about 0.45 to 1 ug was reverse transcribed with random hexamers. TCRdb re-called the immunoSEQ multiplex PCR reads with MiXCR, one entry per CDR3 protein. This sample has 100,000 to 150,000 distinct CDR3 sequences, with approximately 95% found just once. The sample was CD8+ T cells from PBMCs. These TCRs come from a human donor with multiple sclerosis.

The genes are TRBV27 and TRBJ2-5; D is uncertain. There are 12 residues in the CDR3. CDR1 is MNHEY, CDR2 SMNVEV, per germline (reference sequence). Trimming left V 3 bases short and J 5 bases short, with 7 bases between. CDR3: CASSFNQETQYF. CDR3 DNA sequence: TGTGCCAGCAGTTTCAATCAGGAGACCCAGTACTTC.

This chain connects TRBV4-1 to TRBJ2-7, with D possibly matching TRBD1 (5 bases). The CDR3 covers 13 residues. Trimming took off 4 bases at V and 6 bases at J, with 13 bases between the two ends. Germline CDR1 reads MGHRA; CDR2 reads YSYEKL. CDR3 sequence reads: CASSLSQAVEQYF. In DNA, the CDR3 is TGCGCCAGCAGCCTATCACAGGCGGTCGAGCAGTACTTC.

This chain's CDR3 is CATSREGTGGQPQHF. In nucleotides, the CDR3 is TGTGCCACCAGCAGAGAAGGGACAGGAGGACAGCCCCAGCATTTT. The chain couples TRBV15 to TRBJ1-5; the match to TRBD1 covers 8 bases. Looked up from germline, CDR1 is LNHNV and CDR2 is YYDKDF (reference sequence). Trimming removed 0 bases from V and 7 bases from J; junction bases left unmatched: 5. The CDR3 spans 15 residues.

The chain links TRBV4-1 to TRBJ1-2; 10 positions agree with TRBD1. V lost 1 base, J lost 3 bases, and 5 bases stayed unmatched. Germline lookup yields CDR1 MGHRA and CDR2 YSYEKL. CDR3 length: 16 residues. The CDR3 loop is CASSQGDRGLDYGYTF. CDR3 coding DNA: TGCGCCAGCAGCCAAGGGGACAGGGGTCTTGACTATGGCTACACCTTC.

In DNA, the CDR3 is TGTGCCAGCAGTTTATCGCCGGGGCTAGCCAACTACGAGCAGTACGTC. This gives the protein CASSLSPGLANYEQYV. The rearrangement joins TRBV27 to TRBJ2-7; D may match TRBD1 or TRBD2 (5 bases each). Trimming removed 0 bases at V and 3 bases at J, with 15 bases between. The CDR3 runs 16 residues. Germline V CDR1 and CDR2: MNHEY, SMNVEV (reference sequence).

The DNA for the CDR3 is TGTGCCAGCACGGGCCCAGGCTACAATGAGCAGTTCTTC. Amino acids: CASTGPGYNEQFF. V and J are TRBV2 and TRBJ2-1; D is unclear. Germline values: CDR1 SNHLY, CDR2 FYNNEI. CDR3 length: 13 amino acids. Trimming pared 7 bases from V and 3 bases from J, leaving 10 bases between.

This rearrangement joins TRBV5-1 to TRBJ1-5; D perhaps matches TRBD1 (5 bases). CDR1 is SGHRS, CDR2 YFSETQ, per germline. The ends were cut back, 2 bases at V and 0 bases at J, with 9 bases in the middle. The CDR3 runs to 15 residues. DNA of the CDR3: TGCGCCAGCAGCTTTGGGGACCCTAGCAATCAGCCCCAGCATTTT. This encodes CASSFGDPSNQPQHF.

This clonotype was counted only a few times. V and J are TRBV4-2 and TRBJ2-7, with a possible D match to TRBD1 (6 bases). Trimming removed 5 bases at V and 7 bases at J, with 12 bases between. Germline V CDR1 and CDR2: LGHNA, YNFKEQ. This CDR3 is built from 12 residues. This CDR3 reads CASSTTTGEQYF. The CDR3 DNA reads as TGTGCCAGCAGCACAACTACAGGGGAGCAGTACTTC.

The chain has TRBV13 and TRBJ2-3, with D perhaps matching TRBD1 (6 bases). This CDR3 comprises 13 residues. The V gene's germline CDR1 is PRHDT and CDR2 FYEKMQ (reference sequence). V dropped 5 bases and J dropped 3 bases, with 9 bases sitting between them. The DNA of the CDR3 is TGTGCCAGCAGCCGGGGACATACAGATACGCAGTATTTT. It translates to CASSRGHTDTQYF. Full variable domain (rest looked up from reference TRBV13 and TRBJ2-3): AAGVIQSPRHLIKEKRETATLKCYPIPRHDTVYWYQQGPGQDPQFLISFYEKMQSDKGSIPDRFSAQQFSDYHSELNMSSLELGDSALYFCASSRGHTDTQYFGPGTRLTVL.

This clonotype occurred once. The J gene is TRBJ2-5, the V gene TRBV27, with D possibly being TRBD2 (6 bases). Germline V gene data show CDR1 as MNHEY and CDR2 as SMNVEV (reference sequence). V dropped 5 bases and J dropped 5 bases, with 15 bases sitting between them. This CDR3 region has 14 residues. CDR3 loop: CASSPFAGTETQYF. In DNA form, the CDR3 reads TGTGCCAGCAGTCCCTTTGCGGGGACGGAGACCCAGTACTTC.

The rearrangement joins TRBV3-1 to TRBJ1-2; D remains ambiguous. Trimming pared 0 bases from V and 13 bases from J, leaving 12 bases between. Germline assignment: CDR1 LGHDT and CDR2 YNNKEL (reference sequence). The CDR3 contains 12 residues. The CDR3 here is CASSQDKGSSTF. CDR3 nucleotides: TGTGCCAGCAGCCAAGATAAGGGCTCCAGCACCTTC. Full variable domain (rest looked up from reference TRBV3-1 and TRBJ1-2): DTAVSQTPKYLVTQMGNDKSIKCEQNLGHDTMYWYKQDSKKFLKIMFSYNNKELIINETVPNRFSPKSPDKAHLNLHINSLELGDSAVYFCASSQDKGSSTFGSGTRLTVV.

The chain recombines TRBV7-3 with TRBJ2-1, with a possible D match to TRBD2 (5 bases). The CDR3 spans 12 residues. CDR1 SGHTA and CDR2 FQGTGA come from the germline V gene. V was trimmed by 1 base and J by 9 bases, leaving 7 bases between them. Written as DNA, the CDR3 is TGTGCCAGCAGCTTAAGGGCGGGTGAGCAGTTCTTC. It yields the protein CASSLRAGEQFF. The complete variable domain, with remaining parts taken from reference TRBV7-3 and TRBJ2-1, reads GAGVSQTPSNKVTEKGKYVELRCDPISGHTALYWYRQSLGQGPEFLIYFQGTGAADDSGLPNDRFFAVRPEGSVSTLKIQRTERGDSAVYLCASSLRAGEQFFGPGTRLTVL.

The CDR3 reads CASSNPDGNTIYF. CDR3 coding DNA: TGTGCCAGCAGCAATCCCGACGGAAACACCATATATTTT. The chain links TRBV7-9 to TRBJ1-3; D unresolved. V lost 5 bases and J 4 bases, leaving 9 bases between the germline ends. Germline CDR1 and CDR2: SEHNR and FQNEAQ (reference sequence). The CDR3 covers 13 residues.

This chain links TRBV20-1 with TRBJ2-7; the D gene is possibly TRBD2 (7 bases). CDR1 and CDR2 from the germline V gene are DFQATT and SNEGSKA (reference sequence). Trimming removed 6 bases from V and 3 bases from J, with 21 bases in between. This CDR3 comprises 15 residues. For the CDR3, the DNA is TGCAGTGCCATACTATTGGGGGGGGCAGGCTACGAGCAGTACGTC. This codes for CSAILLGGAGYEQYV.

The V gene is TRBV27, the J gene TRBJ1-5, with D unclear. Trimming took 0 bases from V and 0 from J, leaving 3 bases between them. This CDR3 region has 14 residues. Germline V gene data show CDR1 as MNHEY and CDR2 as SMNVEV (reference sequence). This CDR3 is CASSLSSSNQPQHF. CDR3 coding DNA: TGTGCCAGCAGTTTATCATCTAGCAATCAGCCCCAGCATTTT.

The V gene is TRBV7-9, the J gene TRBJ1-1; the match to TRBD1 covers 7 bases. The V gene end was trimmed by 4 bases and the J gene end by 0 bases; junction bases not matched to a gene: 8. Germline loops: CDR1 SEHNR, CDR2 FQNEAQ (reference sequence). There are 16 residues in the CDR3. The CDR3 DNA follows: TGTGCCAGCAGCTACCCCTCGACAGGGATGAACACTGAAGCTTTCTTT. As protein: CASSYPSTGMNTEAFF.

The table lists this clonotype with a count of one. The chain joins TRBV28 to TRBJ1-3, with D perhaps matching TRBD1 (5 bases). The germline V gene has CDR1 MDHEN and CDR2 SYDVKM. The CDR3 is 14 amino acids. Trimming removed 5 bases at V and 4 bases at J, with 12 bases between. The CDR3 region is CASSIRGFGNTIYF. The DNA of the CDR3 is TGTGCCAGCAGTATTAGGGGTTTCGGAAACACCATATATTTT.